This TCR beta chain is drawn from a study of OX40 agonist ivuxolimab in advanced cancers. Study background: Patients got intravenous ivuxolimab at 0.01 to 10 mg/kg every 2 weeks. Partial responses were achieved by three patients, of whom one had hepatocellular carcinoma and two had cutaneous melanoma.

Some clones are missing from TCRdb's copy, which holds only in-frame ones; the method was immunoSEQ multiplex PCR. The sample holds fewer than 90,000 clones, roughly nine tenths seen once. This CDR3 comprises 16 residues. CDR1 is SGHVS, CDR2 FQNEAQ, per germline. Trimming at V came to 6 bases and at J to 5 bases, leaving 8 bases not matched to a gene. The chain recombines TRBV7-8 with TRBJ2-7; TRBD2 aligns across 15 bases. The sequencing used CD4+ or CD8+ T cells sorted from blood, collected in a trial of the OX40 agonist ivuxolimab. The receptor comes from an adult with an advanced solid tumor such as melanoma, head and neck, liver or kidney cancer. The CDR3 nucleotides read TGTGCCAGCAGACCTGGACTAGCGGGGGGGTTGGACGAGCAGTACTTC. Protein: CASRPGLAGGLDEQYF.